This T cell receptor (beta chain) was captured by sequencing in a study of cytomegalovirus exposure and HLA in healthy donors. V was clipped by 3 bases and J by 4 bases, with 14 bases between them. The CDR3 extends over 15 amino acids. Germline loops: CDR1 SGDLS, CDR2 YYNGEE. As concerns this clone: Its antigen remains unidentified.

Whole-study findings and limits: It emerged from a later analysis that several of the most significant clusters appeared to be linked to common viral pathogens.

This PCR relied on a set of 60 Vbeta primers and 13 Jbeta primers. Produced via immunoSEQ multiplex PCR; TCRdb's table is partial and in-frame only. The sample records some 160,000 clones, around 80% being singletons. The receptor's source is a woman aged 40 to 50 in good health and CMV-seropositive. Specimen: PBMCs. This chain joins TRBV9 and TRBJ2-1; D possibly corresponds to TRBD2 (6 bases). The CDR3 DNA follows: TGTGCCAGCAGCGCCGAGCCGGGGGATTACAATGAGCAGTTCTTC. It codes for CASSAEPGDYNEQFF.